The 9 T cell receptor beta chains presented below share a single source sample, sequenced in a study of metastatic and nonmetastatic thyroid tumors. Until they underwent thyroid surgery, no patient had received any treatment. Using MiXCR, TCRdb re-called clones from the PCR reads. The table shows under 30,000 clones, with 4% occurring only once. Sequenced sample: blood. These receptors came from a female donor with papillary thyroid cancer or a benign thyroid nodule (not recorded which). Some clones in this sample may be carry-over from other donors' samples.

Remarks on this clone: Different DNA sequences within this sample yield the same CDR3. The chain couples TRBV7-9 to TRBJ2-2, with TRBD1 identical over 8 bases. From germline, CDR1 is SEHNR and CDR2 FQNEAQ (reference sequence). Losses at the gene ends were 2 bases for V and 7 bases for J; bases not matched to a gene: 15. The CDR3 contains 18 residues. CDR3 sequence (DNA): TGTGCCAGCAGCTTATACGGTGGTGCAGGGGGCGCGGACGGGGAGCTGTTTTTT. It is translated as CASSLYGGAGGADGELFF.

The sample holds many counts of this clone. The rearrangement uses TRBV7-2 and TRBJ2-1; no definite D call. The CDR3 runs 12 residues. CDR1 and CDR2 from the germline V gene are SGHTA and FQGNSA. V was shortened by 1 base and J by 10 bases, with 8 bases between the two germline ends. CDR3: CASSLVRREQFF. The DNA for the CDR3 is TGTGCCAGCAGCTTAGTTAGGCGAGAGCAGTTCTTC.

This clone was seen repeatedly, ten times or more. The chain employs TRBV12-3 or TRBV12-4 and TRBJ2-1; 13 positions agree with TRBD2. The CDR3 length is 18 residues. With V trimmed by 3 bases and J by 2 bases, 7 bases remained unmatched. The CDR3 DNA follows: TGTGCCAGCAGTTTTGGACTAGCGGGAGTGTCCCCCTACAATGAGCAGTTCTTC. This encodes CASSFGLAGVSPYNEQFF.

This clone was counted a few times. The chain joins TRBV28 to TRBJ1-5; D call uncertain. Germline V gene sequence: CDR1 MDHEN, CDR2 SYDVKM. The CDR3 has 13 amino acids. V lost 5 bases, J lost 4 bases, and 9 bases lay in between. This CDR3 reads CASSGPPNQPQHF. CDR3 coding DNA: TGTGCCAGCAGTGGACCCCCGAATCAGCCCCAGCATTTT.

This clone showed up many times. V and J are TRBV19 and TRBJ1-1, with D uncertain. Germline V gene data show CDR1 as LNHDA and CDR2 as SQIVND (reference sequence). This CDR3 is 15 amino acids long. V shed 0 bases and J shed 5 bases, with 13 bases lying between them. CDR3 in amino acids: CASSIDRGFGTEAFF. CDR3 nucleotides: TGTGCCAGTAGTATAGATCGGGGATTTGGGACTGAAGCTTTCTTT. Drawing the rest from reference TRBV19 and TRBJ1-1, the complete variable domain is DGGITQSPKYLFRKEGQNVTLSCEQNLNHDAMYWYRQDPGQGLRLIYYSQIVNDFQKGDIAEGYSVSREKKESFPLTVTSAQKNPTAFYLCASSIDRGFGTEAFFGQGTRLTVV.

This chain connects TRBV2 to TRBJ2-1, with 9 bases that match TRBD2. The CDR3 contains 14 residues. Germline assignment: CDR1 SNHLY and CDR2 FYNNEI. Trimming at V came to 2 bases and at J to 4 bases, leaving 0 bases not matched to a gene. In DNA, the CDR3 is TGTGCCAGCAGTGAACTAGCGGGATACAATGAGCAGTTCTTC. This gives the protein CASSELAGYNEQFF. Filled out from reference TRBV2 and TRBJ2-1, the complete variable domain reads EPEVTQTPSHQVTQMGQEVILRCVPISNHLYFYWYRQILGQKVEFLVSFYNNEISEKSEIFDDQFSVERPDGSNFTLKIRSTKLEDSAMYFCASSELAGYNEQFFGPGTRLTVL.

The rearrangement joins TRBV6-1 to TRBJ1-5, with D uncertain. Per germline, CDR1 MNHNS and CDR2 SASEGT. The CDR3 covers 15 residues. The germline V and J ends were trimmed by 7 bases and 0 bases, with 13 bases remaining between them. The chain's CDR3 is CASTVRGGSNQPQHF. The CDR3 DNA sequence: TGTGCCAGCACTGTACGGGGTGGTAGCAATCAGCCCCAGCATTTT.

This clone appeared many times. CDR3 bases: TGTGCCAGCAGCCAATATGGGGACAACTCCTACGAGCAGTACTTC. Protein sequence: CASSQYGDNSYEQYF. The chain recombines TRBV3-1 with TRBJ2-7, with a possible D match to TRBD1 (6 bases). This CDR3 has 15 amino acids. Deletions cut 2 bases from V and 0 bases from J, with 11 bases between. The germline V gene has CDR1 LGHDT and CDR2 YNNKEL (reference sequence).

This clone was observed many times. This rearrangement joins TRBV7-3 to TRBJ2-7; D uncertain. The CDR3 contains 14 residues. V lost 5 bases and J lost 3, with 14 bases in between. Germline CDR1 reads SGHTA; CDR2 reads FQGTGA. The CDR3 bases are TGTGCCAGCAGCCCGGACCGTGCGAGCTACGAGCAGTACTTC. Translated: CASSPDRASYEQYF.